One and the same sample provided the 7 T cell receptor beta chains below, sequenced in a study of blood T cells in healthy people across ages. The second PCR ran about 7 to 12 cycles with a sample-barcoded 5' primer and J-beta primers. TCRdb used MiXCR to reprocess the 5' RACE reads, holding one entry per CDR3 protein. The table shows hundreds of thousands of distinct CDR3 sequences, with more than 35% occurring only once. Material: blood. The receptor source for this set is a man older than 75 in good health.

This clonotype was found once. The chain uses TRBV11-3 and TRBJ2-7, with 10 bases lining up with TRBD2. The CDR3 consists of 18 residues. Germline assignment: CDR1 SGHNT and CDR2 YENEEA. V gave up 5 bases and J gave up 1 base; unmatched junction bases: 14. The CDR3 sequence: CASSRTSGKRQRSYEQYF. CDR3 DNA: TGTGCCAGCAGCCGGACTAGCGGTAAACGTCAAAGATCCTACGAGCAGTACTTC.

The V call is TRBV20-1, the J call TRBJ2-7; the match to TRBD2 covers 13 bases. CDR1 and CDR2 (germline): DFQATT, SNEGSKA (reference sequence). The CDR3 has 16 amino acids. V lost 6 bases, J lost 5 bases, and 13 bases stayed unmatched. CDR3 DNA: TGCAGTGCCCTTGACCGATCACTAGCGGGAGGGGACGAGCAGTACTTC. Residues: CSALDRSLAGGDEQYF.

This clonotype has just a few counts. V and J are TRBV15 and TRBJ2-5; D gene uncertain. CDR3 size: 15 residues. Trimming removed 1 base at V and 3 bases at J, with 12 bases between. CDR1 is LNHNV, CDR2 YYDKDF, per germline (reference sequence). CDR3 DNA sequence: TGTGCCACCAGCAGAGGCCCGCGGCAGGAAGAGACCCAGTACTTC. Its translation: CATSRGPRQEETQYF.

This clonotype was observed a handful of times. The genes are TRBV3-1 and TRBJ2-3; D gene uncertain. From germline, CDR1 is LGHDT and CDR2 YNNKEL (reference sequence). The CDR3 is 13 residues long. The V end was cut by 0 bases, the J end by 4 bases, with 5 bases between. The CDR3 loop reads CASSQEESDTQYF. For the CDR3, the DNA is TGTGCCAGCAGCCAAGAGGAGTCAGATACGCAGTATTTT.

Only a few counts were recorded for this clonotype. CDR3 amino acids: CSARSVVLFSGANVLTF. The CDR3 coding sequence is TGCAGTGCTAGAAGTGTAGTCCTATTCTCTGGGGCCAACGTCCTGACTTTC. The chain has TRBV20-1 and TRBJ2-6, with D hard to call. The CDR3 spans 17 residues. Trimming pared 2 bases from V and 0 bases from J, leaving 14 bases between. Germline V CDR1 and CDR2: DFQATT, SNEGSKA (reference sequence).

This clonotype has just a few counts. The V gene is TRBV5-1, the J gene TRBJ2-1, with a weak D call TRBD1 (7 bases). Germline-derived CDR1 and CDR2 are SGHRS and YFSETQ. Trimming shortened V by 0 bases and J by 2 bases, and 12 bases separated the two germline ends. CDR3 length: 16 residues. CDR3 DNA: TGCGCCAGCAGCTTGGCCCAGGGGGGCGCCTACAATGAGCAGTTCTTC. It specifies CASSLAQGGAYNEQFF.

This chain joins TRBV5-1 and TRBJ1-2, with 9 bases fitting TRBD1. CDR3 length: 14 residues. Germline assignment: CDR1 SGHRS and CDR2 YFSETQ. Losses at the gene ends were 4 bases for V and 3 bases for J; bases not matched to a gene: 4. The CDR3 DNA follows: TGCGCCAGCAGCCTAAGGACAGGGGACTATGGCTACACCTTC. Translation: CASSLRTGDYGYTF.